Below are 27 T cell receptor beta chains sequenced from a single sample in a study. TCRdb processed the 5' RACE reads anew with MiXCR; each CDR3 protein has one entry. This sample has fewer than 65,000 distinct CDR3 sequences; 30% occur once, and the top ten carry 2% to 2.5%. Sequenced sample: tumor-infiltrating naive CD4+ T cells sorted from the breast tumor. Noted subset: naive CD4+ T cells, CD4+CD45RA+CD25-. These receptors all come from a female donor with breast cancer.

The chain employs TRBV20-1 and TRBJ2-7; 9 bases agree with TRBD2. Germline V gives CDR1 DFQATT, CDR2 SNEGSKA (reference sequence). The junction had 7 bases not matched to a gene; V was cut back by 4 bases and J by 3 bases. The CDR3 spans 14 residues. CDR3 nucleotide sequence: TGCAGTGCTATCCTAGCGGGAAGAGACTACGAGCAGTACTTC. Its translation: CSAILAGRDYEQYF.

The rearrangement links TRBV6-2 or TRBV6-3 to TRBJ2-7; 10 bases agree with TRBD1. There are 14 residues in the CDR3. Looked up from germline, CDR1 is MNHEY and CDR2 is SVGEGT. With 6 bases clipped from V and 4 bases from J, the junction kept 6 bases outside the gene matches. The CDR3 here is CASRDRGILYEQYF. The CDR3 DNA sequence: TGTGCCAGCAGGGACAGGGGGATTCTTTACGAGCAGTACTTC.

The chain couples TRBV5-4 to TRBJ2-5, with 9 positions matching TRBD1. CDR3 length: 17 amino acids. Germline V lookup: CDR1 SGHNT, CDR2 YYREEE (reference sequence). With 4 bases clipped from V and 7 bases from J, the junction kept 17 bases outside the gene matches. The CDR3 loop is CASSRPGQGVGRGTQYF. In nucleotides, the CDR3 is TGTGCCAGCAGCCGACCGGGACAGGGAGTAGGGCGTGGGACCCAGTACTTC. The complete variable domain, with remaining parts taken from reference TRBV5-4 and TRBJ2-5, reads ETGVTQSPTHLIKTRGQQVTLRCSSQSGHNTVSWYQQALGQGPQFIFQYYREEENGRGNFPPRFSGLQFPNYSSELNVNALELDDSALYLCASSRPGQGVGRGTQYFGPGTRLLVL.

The V and J genes are TRBV6-2 or TRBV6-3 and TRBJ2-1; TRBD1 aligns across 7 bases. Germline V gene data show CDR1 as MNHEY and CDR2 as SVGEGT. Losses at the gene ends were 1 base for V and 0 bases for J; bases not matched to a gene: 3. CDR3 length equals 16 residues. The CDR3, as DNA: TGTGCCAGCAGTTACTACAGGGGCTTCTCCTACAATGAGCAGTTCTTC. Translating gives CASSYYRGFSYNEQFF.

This clonotype turned up a few times. The gene calls are TRBV20-1 and TRBJ2-7, with D unclear. The V gene's germline CDR1 is DFQATT and CDR2 SNEGSKA (reference sequence). Deletions cut 3 bases from V and 2 bases from J, with 26 bases between. This CDR3 has 18 amino acids. For the CDR3, the DNA is TGCAGTGCTAGGCCTTCGGGCTTCTTTACGGTCCCCCCCTACGAGCAGTACTTC. Its translation is CSARPSGFFTVPPYEQYF.

This clonotype has more than one count but fewer than ten. The CDR3 loop reads CASSLPGTSVYNEQFF. The CDR3 DNA sequence: TGTGCCAGCAGCTTGCCCGGGACTAGCGTCTACAATGAGCAGTTCTTC. The chain combines TRBV5-6 with TRBJ2-1; 10 bases are a match to TRBD2. Per the germline V gene, CDR1 is SGHDT and CDR2 is YYEEEE. V shed 1 base and J 3 bases; nucleotides not matched to a gene: 4. This CDR3 is 16 amino acids long.

This clonotype was observed a handful of times. The chain couples TRBV30 to TRBJ2-1; 9 positions agree with TRBD1. The CDR3 has 15 residues. The germline V gene has CDR1 GTSNPN and CDR2 SVGIG (reference sequence). V shed 2 bases and J 9 bases; nucleotides not matched to a gene: 11. The CDR3 sequence: CAWSWDDRGIGEQFF. CDR3 coding DNA: TGTGCCTGGAGTTGGGACGACAGGGGGATTGGTGAGCAGTTCTTC.

This clonotype was observed a handful of times. V and J are TRBV12-3 or TRBV12-4 and TRBJ1-3, with 9 bases fitting TRBD1. V shed 5 bases and J 4 bases; nucleotides not matched to a gene: 3. The CDR3 runs to 14 residues. The CDR3: CASSRTGAGNTIYF. CDR3 nucleotides: TGTGCCAGCAGTCGGACAGGGGCGGGAAACACCATATATTTT.

The chain joins TRBV4-1 to TRBJ1-2; 9 positions match TRBD1. The CDR3 contains 15 residues. The V segment lost 4 bases and the J segment 3 bases; nucleotides outside the gene matches: 6. The germline CDR1 and CDR2 sequences are MGHRA and YSYEKL. This CDR3 reads CASSRLDRGDYGYTF. The CDR3 DNA sequence: TGCGCCAGCAGCCGACTGGACAGGGGTGACTATGGCTACACCTTC.

The V gene is TRBV15, the J gene TRBJ2-7; the D gene is possibly TRBD2 (6 bases). Germline CDR1 is LNHNV and CDR2 is YYDKDF (reference sequence). The CDR3 consists of 12 residues. With 3 bases removed from V and 6 bases from J, the gap between germline ends came to 9 bases. CDR3 amino acids: CATSRRRGEQYF. The CDR3 DNA sequence: TGTGCCACCAGCAGGAGGAGGGGCGAGCAGTACTTC.

Comments on this clonotype: Its ends do not fully match the called genes, so a read error is possible. The chain links TRBV7-9 to TRBJ1-3; no definite D call. The CDR3 runs 14 residues. The V gene's germline CDR1 is SEHNR and CDR2 FQNEAQ (reference sequence). The CDR3 DNA reads as TGTACCAGCAGCTCGTCGGGAGCAGGAAGCACCATATATTTT. It translates to CTSSSSGAGSTIYF. Looking up the rest from reference TRBV7-9 and TRBJ1-3 gives the full variable domain: DTGVSQNPRHKITKRGQNVTFRCDPISEHNRLYWYRQTLGQGPEFLTYFQNEAQLEKSRLLSDRFSAERPKGSFSTLEIQRTEQGDSAMYLCTSSSSGAGSTIYFGEGSWLTVV.

On this clonotype itself: The junction shows a germline mismatch at one end, possibly a read error. The gene calls are TRBV7-2 and TRBJ2-7, with TRBD2 as a possible D gene (6 bases). There are 13 residues in the CDR3. Germline V gene lookup returns CDR1 SGHTA and CDR2 FQGNSA. This CDR3 is CASSLARTYEQYF. DNA of the CDR3: TGTGCCAGCAGCCTAGCGAGAACCTACGAGCAGTACTTC.

This clonotype was seen a handful of times. The J gene is TRBJ2-1, the V gene TRBV27; D is possibly TRBD1 (6 bases). There are 18 residues in the CDR3. The V and J ends lost 3 bases and 3 bases respectively, with 21 bases between them. Germline values: CDR1 MNHEY, CDR2 SMNVEV (reference sequence). This CDR3 reads CASSFNLNQGLLYNEQFF. The DNA for the CDR3 is TGTGCCAGCAGTTTCAATTTAAATCAGGGGCTACTCTACAATGAGCAGTTCTTC.

Only a few counts were recorded for this clonotype. The chain is built from TRBV21-1 and TRBJ2-2; TRBD2, the table's D call, lacks a check against the DNA. TRBV21-1 is listed as a pseudogene. CDR3 length equals 19 residues. The CDR3 loop reads CASSKVEPGGPTGTGELFF. DNA of the CDR3: TGTGCCAGCAGCAAAGTGGAACCGGGAGGGCCGACGGGGACCGGGGAGCTGTTTTTT.

This clonotype was seen only a few times. The CDR3 is CASSSAAGQGETQYF. The CDR3 nucleotides read TGTGCCAGCAGCTCAGCGGCAGGGCAAGGGGAGACCCAGTACTTC. The chain joins TRBV7-2 to TRBJ2-5, with D perhaps given as TRBD1 or TRBD2 (5 bases each). The CDR3 totals 15 residues. The V end was cut by 4 bases, the J end by 5 bases, with 17 bases between. Germline lookup yields CDR1 SGHTA and CDR2 FQGNSA.

This clonotype was counted at least ten times. This rearrangement joins TRBV4-1 to TRBJ1-1; 8 nucleotides agree with TRBD1. The CDR3 spans 15 residues. V was clipped by 0 bases and J by 1 base; unmatched bases: 1. Germline V CDR1 and CDR2: MGHRA, YSYEKL. CDR3 loop: CASSQEDRANTEAFF. The CDR3 region has the DNA TGCGCCAGCAGCCAAGAGGACAGGGCGAACACTGAAGCTTTCTTT.

The table lists this clonotype with a count of one. The V and J genes are TRBV5-1 and TRBJ1-2; the D gene is possibly TRBD1 (6 bases). Germline CDR1 reads SGHRS; CDR2 reads YFSETQ. Trimming took off 0 bases at V and 4 bases at J, with 13 bases between the two ends. The CDR3 has 15 amino acids. The CDR3 reads CASSLVVGGLYGYTF. DNA for the CDR3: TGCGCCAGCAGCTTGGTTGTCGGGGGGCTCTATGGCTACACCTTC.

The chain recombines TRBV6-2 or TRBV6-3 with TRBJ1-1; tentative D call: TRBD1 (5 bases). Germline CDR1 reads MNHEY; CDR2 reads SVGEGT. Trimming shortened V by 2 bases and J by 8 bases, and 6 bases separated the two germline ends. CDR3 length equals 11 residues. The DNA for the CDR3 is TGTGCCAGCAGTTACAACAGGGAAGCTTTCTTT. This sequence encodes CASSYNREAFF.

This clonotype was recorded a few times. The chain combines TRBV5-1 with TRBJ2-5; TRBD1 might be the D (5 bases). From germline, CDR1 is SGHRS and CDR2 YFSETQ. The CDR3 spans 15 residues. Trimming took 0 bases from V and 1 from J, leaving 10 bases between them. CDR3 sequence reads: CASSLAGQAQETQYF. CDR3 sequence (DNA): TGCGCCAGCAGCTTGGCCGGACAAGCCCAAGAGACCCAGTACTTC.

A remark on this clonotype: This sequence may be a read error, since a much larger clone differs from it by one base. The chain carries TRBV6-1 and TRBJ1-2; D not resolved. Germline V gene sequence: CDR1 MNHNS, CDR2 SASEGT. The ends were cut back, 0 bases at V and 3 bases at J, with 11 bases in the middle. CDR3 size: 15 residues. The CDR3, as DNA: TGTGCCAGCAGTGAAGCCATACAGTTCCACTATGGCTACACCTTC. Amino acids: CASSEAIQFHYGYTF.

The chain uses TRBV11-2 and TRBJ1-5; no firm D call. V lost 2 bases to trimming and J lost 1 base, with 9 bases between them. Germline V gene sequence: CDR1 SGHAT, CDR2 FQNNGV. The CDR3 runs to 15 residues. The CDR3 sequence: CASSLSPGSNQPQHF. DNA for the CDR3: TGTGCCAGCAGCTTAAGTCCGGGGAGCAATCAGCCCCAGCATTTT.

The gene calls are TRBV29-1 and TRBJ2-5; the D gene could be TRBD1 or TRBD2 (5 bases each). This CDR3 contains 12 residues. V lost 0 bases and J 5 bases, leaving 7 bases between the germline ends. Germline V gives CDR1 SQVTM, CDR2 ANQGSEA. The CDR3 coding sequence is TGCAGCGTTGAAGACGGGGCGGAGACCCAGTACTTC. This codes for CSVEDGAETQYF.

There are a few counts of this clonotype. The chain carries TRBV20-1 and TRBJ2-1; 14 positions agree with TRBD2. Trimming removed 5 bases from V and 0 bases from J; junction bases left unmatched: 9. CDR1 DFQATT and CDR2 SNEGSKA come from the germline V gene (reference sequence). This CDR3 comprises 18 residues. DNA of the CDR3: TGCAGTGCTTTCCCCGGACTAGCGGGGGGAAGCTCCTACAATGAGCAGTTCTTC. Translation gives CSAFPGLAGGSSYNEQFF.

This clonotype was recorded only once. The V call is TRBV12-3 or TRBV12-4, the J call TRBJ1-1; 8 bases agree with TRBD1. There are 16 residues in the CDR3. The V and J ends lost 4 bases and 6 bases, in that order; junction bases with no gene match: 13. The CDR3 loop is CASSSIFDRGDAEAFF. CDR3 DNA: TGTGCCAGCAGTTCTATATTCGACAGGGGCGACGCTGAAGCTTTCTTT.

The chain has TRBV7-9 and TRBJ2-7, with 7 bases that match TRBD2. CDR1 SEHNR and CDR2 FQNEAQ come from the germline V gene (reference sequence). The CDR3 contains 15 residues. The ends lost 5 bases at V and 2 bases at J; junction bases unmatched: 9. CDR3 coding DNA: TGTGCCAGCAGCCGTTCGTCGGGGGGAGCCTACGAGCAGTACTTC. Translating gives CASSRSSGGAYEQYF.

The chain links TRBV6-5 to TRBJ2-2, with D possibly being TRBD1 (6 bases). CDR3 length equals 15 residues. Trimming stripped 6 bases from V and 6 bases from J, with 17 bases between. Germline CDR1 is MNHEY and CDR2 is SVGAGI. CDR3 protein: CASSNKRTVAGELFF. The CDR3 DNA reads TGTGCCAGCAGCAATAAAAGGACAGTAGCCGGGGAGCTGTTTTTT.

V is TRBV7-9 and J is TRBJ2-7, with D perhaps being TRBD1 or TRBD2 (5 bases each). The V and J ends lost 11 bases and 0 bases respectively, with 23 bases between them. CDR1 and CDR2 (germline): SEHNR, FQNEAQ (reference sequence). The CDR3 is 16 amino acids. CDR3: CACTPPGGISSYEQYF. Here the CDR3 DNA reads TGTGCCTGCACCCCGCCTGGGGGAATAAGCTCCTACGAGCAGTACTTC.